The clone carrying this T cell receptor (beta chain) was recorded many times. Its antigen is not identified. The data derive from a study of read filtering for tumor transcriptome and immune sequencing. Study-wide background: Whole-transcriptome libraries were prepared after DNase treatment.

This library used roughly 430 ng RNA and molecular barcoded adaptors spanning alpha/delta and beta/gamma chains. TCRdb re-called the reads through MiXCR, storing one row per CDR3 protein. This sample has under 50,000 distinct CDR3 sequences, with approximately 15% found just once. Trimming left V 0 bases short and J 5 bases short, with 17 bases between. This CDR3 is 16 amino acids long. Germline loops: CDR1 DFQATT, CDR2 SNEGSKA (reference sequence). The study's findings and limits: Around 82% of IR-seq clonotypes had a single read, yet these held around 4% of reads. IR-seq captured clonotypes deeper and more reliably than RNA-seq.

Sampling of bone marrow took place during active disease in every patient. The chain recombines TRBV20-1 with TRBJ2-1; the D gene is possibly TRBD2 (6 bases). Material for sequencing was a population of CD138-negative cells sorted from bone marrow. This TCR derives from a donor at least 40 years old with multiple myeloma. The CDR3 here is CSARDYKGGGNNEQFF. The DNA of the CDR3 is TGCAGTGCTAGAGATTATAAGGGAGGTGGAAACAATGAGCAGTTCTTC.